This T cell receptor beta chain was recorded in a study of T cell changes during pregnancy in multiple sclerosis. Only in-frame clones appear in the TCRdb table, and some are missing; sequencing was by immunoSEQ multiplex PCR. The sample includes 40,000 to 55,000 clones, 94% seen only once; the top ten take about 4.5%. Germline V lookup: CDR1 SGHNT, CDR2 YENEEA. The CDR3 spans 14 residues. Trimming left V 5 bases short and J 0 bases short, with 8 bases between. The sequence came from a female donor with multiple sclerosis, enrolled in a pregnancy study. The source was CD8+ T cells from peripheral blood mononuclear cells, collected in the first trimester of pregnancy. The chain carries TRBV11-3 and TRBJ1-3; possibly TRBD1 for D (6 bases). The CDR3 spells CASSHRDSGNTIYF. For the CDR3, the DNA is TGTGCCAGCAGCCACAGGGACTCTGGAAACACCATATATTTT.